This passage covers 8 T cell receptor beta chains from one sample sequenced in a study of CD8 T cells in Susac syndrome. Random hexamers were used to reverse transcribe an amount of about 0.45 to 1 ug RNA. In TCRdb, the immunoSEQ multiplex PCR reads were re-called with MiXCR into one record per CDR3 protein. The table lists under 550,000 distinct CDR3 sequences, more than 70% of them singletons, with about 0.12% in the top ten. The sequenced sample consisted of CD8+ T cells from PBMCs. All receptors come from a human donor with multiple sclerosis.

This clonotype was seen only a few times. This chain links TRBV6-1 with TRBJ1-1; D is unclear. The V and J ends lost 0 bases and 4 bases respectively, with 12 bases between them. CDR3 length: 15 residues. In germline, CDR1 is MNHNS, CDR2 SASEGT. The CDR3 reads CASSEAGVMGTEAFF. For the CDR3, the DNA is TGTGCCAGCAGTGAAGCTGGGGTGATGGGCACTGAAGCTTTCTTT.

This chain connects TRBV13 to TRBJ1-4, with D tentatively TRBD1 (5 bases). Germline CDR1 reads PRHDT; CDR2 reads FYEKMQ (reference sequence). V was trimmed by 3 bases and J by 3 bases, leaving 14 bases between them. The length of the CDR3 is 16 residues. CDR3 coding DNA: TGTGCCAGCAGCTTCGGATCCCAGGGTCCTAATGAAAAACTGTTTTTT. Residues: CASSFGSQGPNEKLFF.

The chain carries TRBV7-6 and TRBJ2-1, with D uncertain. The CDR3 spans 16 residues. The germline V and J ends were trimmed by 6 bases and 5 bases, with 20 bases remaining between them. Germline V gene lookup returns CDR1 SGHVS and CDR2 FNYEAQ. The CDR3, as DNA: TGTGCCAGCAGGGACGGACGGACCCAACTAAACAATGAGCAGTTCTTC. As protein: CASRDGRTQLNNEQFF.

The chain recombines TRBV19 with TRBJ2-1; the D is unclear. Trimming took off 4 bases at V and 6 bases at J, with 13 bases between the two ends. The germline gives CDR1 LNHDA, CDR2 SQIVND (reference sequence). This CDR3 region has 14 residues. CDR3 protein: CASSTSYRVNEQFF. For the CDR3, the DNA is TGTGCCAGTAGTACTAGTTACCGGGTCAATGAGCAGTTCTTC.

The chain links TRBV7-9 to TRBJ2-1, with a possible D match to TRBD2 (6 bases). Trimming took off 2 bases at V and 10 bases at J, with 18 bases between the two ends. The CDR3 totals 15 residues. The germline CDR1 and CDR2 sequences are SEHNR and FQNEAQ (reference sequence). This CDR3 reads CASSLRDGPGEEQFF. The CDR3 DNA reads as TGTGCCAGCAGCTTAAGGGACGGACCGGGGGAAGAGCAGTTCTTC.

The chain has TRBV10-3 and TRBJ2-3, with TRBD2 identical over 9 bases. V was clipped by 10 bases and J by 2 bases; unmatched bases: 4. The length of the CDR3 is 13 residues. Germline V gives CDR1 ENHRY, CDR2 SYGVKD. The CDR3 protein is CASLAGATDTQYF. CDR3 coding DNA: TGTGCCAGTTTAGCGGGAGCCACAGATACGCAGTATTTT.

The chain links TRBV11-2 to TRBJ2-1; D is uncertain. This CDR3 contains 16 residues. In germline, CDR1 is SGHAT, CDR2 FQNNGV. Trimming removed 0 bases from V and 8 bases from J, with 17 bases in between. The CDR3 sequence is CASSLDAEAARYEQFF. In DNA, the CDR3 is TGTGCCAGCAGCTTAGATGCCGAGGCGGCTAGGTATGAGCAGTTCTTC.

The V gene is TRBV30, the J gene TRBJ2-7; D gene ambiguous. The V gene's germline CDR1 is GTSNPN and CDR2 SVGIG (reference sequence). This CDR3 comprises 14 residues. V was pared by 0 bases and J by 6 bases, with 15 bases between. The CDR3 spells CAWSVPLLGSEQYF. CDR3 sequence (DNA): TGTGCCTGGAGTGTTCCCTTACTGGGCTCCGAGCAGTACTTC.